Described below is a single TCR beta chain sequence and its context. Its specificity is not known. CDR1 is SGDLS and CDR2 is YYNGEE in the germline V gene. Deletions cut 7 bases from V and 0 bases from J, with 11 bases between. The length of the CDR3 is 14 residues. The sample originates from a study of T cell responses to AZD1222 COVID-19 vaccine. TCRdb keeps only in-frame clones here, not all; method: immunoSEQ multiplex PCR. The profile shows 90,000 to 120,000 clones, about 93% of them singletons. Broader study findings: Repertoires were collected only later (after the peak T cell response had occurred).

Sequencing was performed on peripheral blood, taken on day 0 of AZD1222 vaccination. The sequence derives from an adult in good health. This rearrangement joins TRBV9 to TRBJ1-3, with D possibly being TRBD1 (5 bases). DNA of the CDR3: TGTGCCAGCGGGTTCAGGGTCTCTGGAAACACCATATATTTT. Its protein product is CASGFRVSGNTIYF.